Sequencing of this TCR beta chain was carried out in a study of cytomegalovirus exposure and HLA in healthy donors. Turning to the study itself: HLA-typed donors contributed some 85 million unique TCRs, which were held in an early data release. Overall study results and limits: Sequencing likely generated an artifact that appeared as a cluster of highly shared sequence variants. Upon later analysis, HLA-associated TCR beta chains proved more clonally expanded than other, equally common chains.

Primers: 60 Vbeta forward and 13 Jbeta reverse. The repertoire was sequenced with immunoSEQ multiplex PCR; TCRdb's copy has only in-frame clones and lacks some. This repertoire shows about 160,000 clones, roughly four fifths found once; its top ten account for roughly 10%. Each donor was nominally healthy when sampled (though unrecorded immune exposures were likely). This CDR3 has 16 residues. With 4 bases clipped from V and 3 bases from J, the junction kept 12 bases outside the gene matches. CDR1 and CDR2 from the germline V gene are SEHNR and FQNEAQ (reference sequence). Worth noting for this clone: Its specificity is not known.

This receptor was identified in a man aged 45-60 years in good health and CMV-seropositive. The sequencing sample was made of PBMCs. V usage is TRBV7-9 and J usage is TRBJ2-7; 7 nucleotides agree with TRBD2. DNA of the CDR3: TGTGCCAGCAGCTCCCCCGTGCGGGAGACTTTCTACGAGCAGTACTTC. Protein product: CASSSPVRETFYEQYF.